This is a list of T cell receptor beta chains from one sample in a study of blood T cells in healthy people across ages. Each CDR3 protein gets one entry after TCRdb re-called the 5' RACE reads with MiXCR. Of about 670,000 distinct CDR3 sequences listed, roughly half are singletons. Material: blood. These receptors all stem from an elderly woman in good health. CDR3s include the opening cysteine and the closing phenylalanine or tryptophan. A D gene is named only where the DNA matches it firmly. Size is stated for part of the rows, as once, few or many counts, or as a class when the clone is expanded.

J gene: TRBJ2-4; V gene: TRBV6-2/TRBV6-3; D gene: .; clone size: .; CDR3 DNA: TGTGCCAGCACGACAACAGGGATGAAACAGTACTTC; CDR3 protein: CASTTTGMKQYF
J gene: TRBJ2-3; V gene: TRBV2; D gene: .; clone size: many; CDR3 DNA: TGTGCCAGCAGGTACCGGCAATCAGATACGCAGTATTTT; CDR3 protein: CASRYRQSDTQYF
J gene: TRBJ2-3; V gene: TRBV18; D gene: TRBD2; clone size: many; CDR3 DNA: TGTGCCAGCTCACCGCGGGGGTTGGGCACAGATACGCAGTATTTT; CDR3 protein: CASSPRGLGTDTQYF
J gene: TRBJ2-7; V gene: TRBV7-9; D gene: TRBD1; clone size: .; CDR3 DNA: TGTGCCAGCAGCATCAGACAGGGGGCCTACGAGCAGTACTTC; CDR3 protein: CASSIRQGAYEQYF
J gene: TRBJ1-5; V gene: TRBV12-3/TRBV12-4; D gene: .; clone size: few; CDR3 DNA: TGTGCCAGCAGTTTTGGCCCCCGGGGAAAGCATTTT; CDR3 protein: CASSFGPRGKHF
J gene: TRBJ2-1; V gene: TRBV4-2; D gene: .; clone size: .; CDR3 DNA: TGTGCCGGCAGTCCCTGGGACTCCTACAATGAGCAGTTCTTC; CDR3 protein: CAGSPWDSYNEQFF
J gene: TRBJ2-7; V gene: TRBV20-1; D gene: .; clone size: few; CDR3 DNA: TGCAGTGCTCGGGACCTCTTCCGGGAGATTTACGAGCAGTACTTC; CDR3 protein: CSARDLFREIYEQYF
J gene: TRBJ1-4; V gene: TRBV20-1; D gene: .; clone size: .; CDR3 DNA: TGCAGTGCTAAGAGGCAGGCGGAGATGGAAAAACTGTTTTTT; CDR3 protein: CSAKRQAEMEKLFF
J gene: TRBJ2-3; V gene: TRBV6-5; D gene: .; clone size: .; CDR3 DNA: TGTGCCAGCAGTTACGGTCCAGTCGGAGCAGATACGCAGTATTTT; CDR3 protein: CASSYGPVGADTQYF
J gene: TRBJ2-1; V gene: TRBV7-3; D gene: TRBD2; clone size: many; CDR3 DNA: TGTGCCAGCAGCAATCTAGCGGGAGTCTACAATGAGCAGTTCTTC; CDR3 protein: CASSNLAGVYNEQFF
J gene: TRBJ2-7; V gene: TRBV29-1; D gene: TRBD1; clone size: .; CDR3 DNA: TGCAGCGTTGTCCCCACCACAGGGGAAGGAGAGCAGTACTTC; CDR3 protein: CSVVPTTGEGEQYF
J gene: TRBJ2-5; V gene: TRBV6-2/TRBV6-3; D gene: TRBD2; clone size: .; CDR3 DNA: TGTGCCAGCAGCGCCCTCGGGGGGTACCAAGAGACCCAGTACTTC; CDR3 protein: CASSALGGYQETQYF
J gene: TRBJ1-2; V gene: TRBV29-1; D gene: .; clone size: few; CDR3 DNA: TGCAGCGTCCACGGGGGGGGAATGAATGGCTACACCTTC; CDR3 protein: CSVHGGGMNGYTF
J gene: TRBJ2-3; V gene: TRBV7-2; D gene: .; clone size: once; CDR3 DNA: TGTGCCAGCAGCTTGTTGGCGGGGAGCTACACAGATACGCAGTATTTT; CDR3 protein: CASSLLAGSYTDTQYF
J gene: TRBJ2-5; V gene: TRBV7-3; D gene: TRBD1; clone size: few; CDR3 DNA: TGTGCCAGCAGCTTGACTACAGGGGGAGAGACCCAGTACTTC; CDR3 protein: CASSLTTGGETQYF
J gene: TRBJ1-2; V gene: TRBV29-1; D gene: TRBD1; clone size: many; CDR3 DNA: TGCAGCGTCTCAGACAGGGTTTATGGCTACACCTTC; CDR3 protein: CSVSDRVYGYTF
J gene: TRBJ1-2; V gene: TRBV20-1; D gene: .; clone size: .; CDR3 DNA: TGCAGTGCTAGTGGGCAGAACTATGGCTACACCTTC; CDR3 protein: CSASGQNYGYTF
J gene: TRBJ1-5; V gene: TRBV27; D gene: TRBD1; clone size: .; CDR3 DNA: TGTGCCAGCAAAGGGACAGGGGGCAAAGGTCAGCCCCAGCATTTT; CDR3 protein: CASKGTGGKGQPQHF
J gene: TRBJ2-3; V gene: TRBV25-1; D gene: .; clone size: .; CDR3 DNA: TGTGCCAGCAGAGACAGGCCAGATACGCAGTATTTT; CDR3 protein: CASRDRPDTQYF
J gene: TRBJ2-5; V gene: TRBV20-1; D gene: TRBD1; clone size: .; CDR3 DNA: TGCAGTGCTAGAGACAAGGGGGCCCACGAGCAGCACTTC; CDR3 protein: CSARDKGAHEQHF
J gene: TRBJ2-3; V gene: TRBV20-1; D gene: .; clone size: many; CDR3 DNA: TGCAGTGCTAGAGACACCCCCGATACGCAGTATTTT; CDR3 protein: CSARDTPDTQYF
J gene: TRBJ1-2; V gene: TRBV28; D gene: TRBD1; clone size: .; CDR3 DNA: TGTGCCGCGGGGACAGACTATGGCTACACCTTC; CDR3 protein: CAAGTDYGYTF
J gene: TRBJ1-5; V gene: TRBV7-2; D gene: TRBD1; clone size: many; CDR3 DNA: TGTGCCAGCAGCTTCATAGACAGGGGCCATCCCCAGCATTTT; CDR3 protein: CASSFIDRGHPQHF
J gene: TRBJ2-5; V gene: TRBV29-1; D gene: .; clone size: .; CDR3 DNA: TGCAGCGGGAAACAGGGATCAGAGACCCAGTACTTC; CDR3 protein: CSGKQGSETQYF
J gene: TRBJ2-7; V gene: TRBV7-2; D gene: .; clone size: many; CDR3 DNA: TGTGCCAGCAGCTTAATTTCGGCGGGCGGGTCCTACGAGCAGTACTTC; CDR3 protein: CASSLISAGGSYEQYF
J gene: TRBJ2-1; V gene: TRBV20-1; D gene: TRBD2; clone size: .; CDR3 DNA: TGCAGTGCTAGAGAAGCACTAGCGTACAATGAGCAGTTCTTC; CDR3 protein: CSAREALAYNEQFF
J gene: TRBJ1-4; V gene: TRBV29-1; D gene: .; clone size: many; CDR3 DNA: TGCAGCGTTGAAGATCCGGGTCATCGGAGAGAAAAACTGTTTTTT; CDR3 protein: CSVEDPGHRREKLFF
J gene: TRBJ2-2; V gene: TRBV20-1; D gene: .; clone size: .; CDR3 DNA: TGCAGTGCTAGTGGTCAATTGAACACCGGGGAGCTGTTTTTT; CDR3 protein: CSASGQLNTGELFF